This T cell receptor beta chain was sequenced for a study of T cells in localized non-small cell lung cancer. The study's findings and limits: Median around 54 top-100 tumor clones were shared with paired adjacent lung. Measurement of T cell clonality placed uninvolved adjacent lung highest, above the level in tumor. Longer overall survival associated with higher blood T cell density; shorter survival with higher adjacent-lung clonality. Analysis by sequencing included only one tumor region, so heterogeneity remains possible.

This CDR3 region has 15 residues. Germline V gives CDR1 LNHNV, CDR2 YYDKDF (reference sequence). Losses at the gene ends were 0 bases for V and 7 bases for J; bases not matched to a gene: 5. The table came from immunoSEQ multiplex PCR; TCRdb's copy has only in-frame clones and leaves some out. The sample has about 33,000 clones; 65% to 90% are singletons. Note on this clone: What it recognizes is unknown.

The sequence derives from a male donor at least 60 years old with stage III lung adenocarcinoma. J is TRBJ2-1 and V is TRBV15; TRBD2 matches at 8 bases. Here the sequenced sample was peripheral blood, taken before any cancer treatment. DNA of the CDR3: TGTGCCACCAGCAGAGATGGCGGGAGGTCGAATGAGCAGTTCTTC. It translates to CATSRDGGRSNEQFF.